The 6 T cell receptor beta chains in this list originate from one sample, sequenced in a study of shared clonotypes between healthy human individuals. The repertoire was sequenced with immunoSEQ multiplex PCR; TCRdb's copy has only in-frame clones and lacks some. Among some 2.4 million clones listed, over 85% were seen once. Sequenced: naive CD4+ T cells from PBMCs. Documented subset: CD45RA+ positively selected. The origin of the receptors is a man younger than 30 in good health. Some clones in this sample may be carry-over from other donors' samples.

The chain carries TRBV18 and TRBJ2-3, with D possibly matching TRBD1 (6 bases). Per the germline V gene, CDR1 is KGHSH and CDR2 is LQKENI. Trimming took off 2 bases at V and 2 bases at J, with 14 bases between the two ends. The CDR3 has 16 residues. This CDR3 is CASSPGQIGATDTQYF. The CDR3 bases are TGTGCCAGCTCACCAGGACAGATCGGGGCCACAGATACGCAGTATTTT.

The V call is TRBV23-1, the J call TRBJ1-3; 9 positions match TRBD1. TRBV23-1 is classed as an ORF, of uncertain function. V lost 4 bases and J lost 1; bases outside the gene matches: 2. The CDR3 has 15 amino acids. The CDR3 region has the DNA TGCGCCAGCAGTCTGACAGGGGGATCTGGAAACACCATATATTTT. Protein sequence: CASSLTGGSGNTIYF.

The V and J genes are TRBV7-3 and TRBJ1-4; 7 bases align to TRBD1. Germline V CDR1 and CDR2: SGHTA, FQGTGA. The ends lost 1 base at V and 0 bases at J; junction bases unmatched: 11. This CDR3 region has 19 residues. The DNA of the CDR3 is TGTGCCAGCAGCTTAATTGGGGACAGCCTTTTTGCAACTAATGAAAAACTGTTTTTT. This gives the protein CASSLIGDSLFATNEKLFF.

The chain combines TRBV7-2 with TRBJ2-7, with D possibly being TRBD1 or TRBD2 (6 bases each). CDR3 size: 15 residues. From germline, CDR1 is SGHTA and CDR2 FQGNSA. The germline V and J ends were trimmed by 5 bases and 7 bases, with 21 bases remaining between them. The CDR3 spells CASSPWDTPAGEQYF. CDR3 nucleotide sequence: TGTGCCAGCAGCCCCTGGGACACCCCGGCGGGGGAGCAGTACTTC.

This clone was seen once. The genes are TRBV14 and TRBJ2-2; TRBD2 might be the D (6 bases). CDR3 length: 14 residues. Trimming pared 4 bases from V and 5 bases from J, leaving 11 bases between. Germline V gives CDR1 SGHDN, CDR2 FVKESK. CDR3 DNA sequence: TGTGCCAGCAGCCTTCACGGGAGTACCGGGGAGCTGTTTTTT. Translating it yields CASSLHGSTGELFF. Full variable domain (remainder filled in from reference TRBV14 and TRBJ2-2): EAGVTQFPSHSVIEKGQTVTLRCDPISGHDNLYWYRRVMGKEIKFLLHFVKESKQDESGMPNNRFLAERTGGTYSTLKVQPAELEDSGVYFCASSLHGSTGELFFGEGSRLTVL.

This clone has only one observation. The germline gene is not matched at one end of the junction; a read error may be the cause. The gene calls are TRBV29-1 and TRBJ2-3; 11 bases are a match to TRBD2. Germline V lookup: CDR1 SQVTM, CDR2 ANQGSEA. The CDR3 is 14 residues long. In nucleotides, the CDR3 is TGCAGCGTCGAAGCTAGCGGGAGGAGCTATACGCAGTATTTT. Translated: CSVEASGRSYTQYF.